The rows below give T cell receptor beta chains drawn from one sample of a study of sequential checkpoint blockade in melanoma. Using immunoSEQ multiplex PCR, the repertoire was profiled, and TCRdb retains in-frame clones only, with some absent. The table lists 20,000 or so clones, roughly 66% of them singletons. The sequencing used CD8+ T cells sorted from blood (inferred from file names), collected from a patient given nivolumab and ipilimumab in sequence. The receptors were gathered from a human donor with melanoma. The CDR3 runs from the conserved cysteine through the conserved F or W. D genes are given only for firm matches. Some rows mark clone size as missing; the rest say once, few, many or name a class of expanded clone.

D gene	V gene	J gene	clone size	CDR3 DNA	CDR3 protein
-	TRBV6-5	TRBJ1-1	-	TGTGCCAGCAGTTACGACTTTGAGGCCATGAACACTGAAGCTTTCTTT	CASSYDFEAMNTEAFF
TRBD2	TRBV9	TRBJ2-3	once	TGTGCCAGCGGCGTCCATCTAGCGGGGGGGTTAGATACGCAGTATTTT	CASGVHLAGGLDTQYF
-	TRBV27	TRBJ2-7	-	TGTGCCAGCAGTTTATCCACCAGATGGGAGCAGTACTTC	CASSLSTRWEQYF
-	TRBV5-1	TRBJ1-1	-	TGCGCCAGCAGCGACCCGGGGGGCATGAACACTGAAGCTTTCTTT	CASSDPGGMNTEAFF
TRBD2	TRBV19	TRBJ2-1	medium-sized	TGTGCCAGTAGTCCCCGACTAGCGGGAGTCGGGATGATGGATGAGCAGTTCTTC	CASSPRLAGVGMMDEQFF
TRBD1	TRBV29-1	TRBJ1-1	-	TGCAGCGTTGAAACAGGACAGGGTCTAGGGGAAGCTTTCTTT	CSVETGQGLGEAFF
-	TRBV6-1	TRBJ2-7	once	TGTGCCAGCAGTGAAGCACTACGAGACAGACTTTCCTACGAGCAGTACTTC	CASSEALRDRLSYEQYF
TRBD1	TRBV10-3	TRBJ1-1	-	TGTGCCATCAGTGAGACTCACAGGGGGCTGAACACTGAAGCTTTCTTT	CAISETHRGLNTEAFF
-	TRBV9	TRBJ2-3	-	TGTGCCAGCAGCGAAGATGGGACTAGCACAGATACGCAGTATTTT	CASSEDGTSTDTQYF
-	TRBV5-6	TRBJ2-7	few	TGTGCCAGCAGCTTCCGATCCGCGGGGTACCCCTACGAGCAGTACTTC	CASSFRSAGYPYEQYF
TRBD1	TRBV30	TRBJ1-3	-	TGTGCCTGGAGTGACGGGACAGGGGCAGCTGGAAACACCATATATTTT	CAWSDGTGAAGNTIYF
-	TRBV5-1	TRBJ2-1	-	TGCGCCAGCAGGACAGGCAATGAGCAGTTCTTC	CASRTGNEQFF
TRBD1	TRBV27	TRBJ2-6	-	TGTGCCAGCAGTTTATCGGCAGGGGGCGGACACTCTGGGGCCAACGTCCTGACTTTC	CASSLSAGGGHSGANVLTF
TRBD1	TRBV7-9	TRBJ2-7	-	TGTGCCAGCAGCGATGGACAGGGCACCCCCTACGAGCAGTACTTC	CASSDGQGTPYEQYF
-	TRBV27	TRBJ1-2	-	TGTGCCAGCAGATCCCCTCGAACCTGGGGGGAGGATGGCTACACCTTC	CASRSPRTWGEDGYTF
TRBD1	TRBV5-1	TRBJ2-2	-	TGCGCCAGCAGCTTGGGACAGGGGTTACGGGAGCTGTTTTTT	CASSLGQGLRELFF
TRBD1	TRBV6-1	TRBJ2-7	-	TGTGCCAGCTCGGGACAGGGGAGCTCCTACGAGCAGTACTTC	CASSGQGSSYEQYF
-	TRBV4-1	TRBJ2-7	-	TGCGCCAGCAGCCAGCTGCCGGGACAACAACACGAGCAGTACTTC	CASSQLPGQQHEQYF
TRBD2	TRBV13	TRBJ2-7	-	TGTGCCAGCAGCTTTATCAAGAGCGGGAGAGGGTACGAGCAGTACTTC	CASSFIKSGRGYEQYF
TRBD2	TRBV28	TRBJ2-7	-	TGTGCCAGCGTCGGATCCAGACTAGCCGTCAACGAGCAGTACTTC	CASVGSRLAVNEQYF
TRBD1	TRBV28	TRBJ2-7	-	TGTGCCAGCACTGACCCAGGGGGCATCGGGTACGAGCAGTACTTC	CASTDPGGIGYEQYF
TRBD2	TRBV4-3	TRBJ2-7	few	TGCGCCAGCAGCCCAGGACTAGCGGGATTCGACGAGCAGTACTTC	CASSPGLAGFDEQYF
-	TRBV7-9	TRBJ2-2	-	TGTGCCAGCAGCCATCGTATAGGGGGAACCACCGGGGAGCTGTTTTTT	CASSHRIGGTTGELFF
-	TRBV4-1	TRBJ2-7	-	TGCGCCAGCAGTGAGTCGACGGGGATTATCGAGCAGTACTTC	CASSESTGIIEQYF
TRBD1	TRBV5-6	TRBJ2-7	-	TGTGCCAGCAGCTGGACAGGCACCTACGAGCAGTACTTC	CASSWTGTYEQYF
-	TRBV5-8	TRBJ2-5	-	TGTGCCAGCAGCTCCGACACCCGGCAAGAGACCCAGTACTTC	CASSSDTRQETQYF
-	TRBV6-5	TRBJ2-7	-	TGTGCCAGCAGTCTCCGGGACTGGAGCTCCTACGAGCAGTACTTC	CASSLRDWSSYEQYF
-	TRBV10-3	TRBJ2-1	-	TGTGCCATCAGTGAGTCAAGGGGTCATACCTACAATGAGCAGTTCTTC	CAISESRGHTYNEQFF
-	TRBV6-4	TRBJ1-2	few	TGTGCCAGTGGAGGTGCCTATGGCTACACCTTC	CASGGAYGYTF
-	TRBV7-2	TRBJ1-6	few	TGTGCCAGCAGCTTAGAGTCGGGATATAATTCACCCCTCCACTTT	CASSLESGYNSPLHF
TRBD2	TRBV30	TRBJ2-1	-	TGTGCCTGGGTAACTAGCGGGAGGCATAAGTACAATGAGCAGTTCTTC	CAWVTSGRHKYNEQFF
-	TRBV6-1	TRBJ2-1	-	TGTGCCAGCAGAATCGGGACTCCTACTCACAATGAGCAGTTCTTC	CASRIGTPTHNEQFF
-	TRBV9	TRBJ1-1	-	TGTGCCAGCACGGGAGCCGGGACTGAAGCTTTCTTT	CASTGAGTEAFF
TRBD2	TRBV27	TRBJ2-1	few	TGTGCCAGCAGTTTATTTGACCCCTCGGTACTAGCGGGAGGACGGGAGCAGTTCTTC	CASSLFDPSVLAGGREQFF
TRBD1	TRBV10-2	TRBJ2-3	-	TGCGCCAGCGGCAGGGGGTGGGGAGATACGCAGTATTTT	CASGRGWGDTQYF